Listed below are T cell receptor beta chains from one sample, sequenced in a study of blood T cell repertoires in COVID-19. The data were produced by immunoSEQ multiplex PCR, yet TCRdb's version contains in-frame clones alone and is incomplete. Of about 130,000 clones in the sample, approximately 70% were seen once. Sequencing was performed on peripheral blood. Receptors were obtained from a woman between 65 and 79 years old with acute or convalescent COVID-19. Each CDR3 is given with its conserved first and last residue. A D gene is named only where the DNA matches it firmly. A row's size may be missing; if present it is once, few, many or a size class.

j_call | d_call | v_call | clone_size | cdr3_nt | cdr3_aa
TRBJ1-4 | TRBD1 | TRBV19 | - | TGTGCCAGTAGTATGGGACAGGGGATCGGTGAAAAACTGTTTTTT | CASSMGQGIGEKLFF
TRBJ2-2 | TRBD1 | TRBV7-9 | - | TGTGCCAGCAATCTGAAGGGGGCGGGCACCGGGGAGCTGTTTTTT | CASNLKGAGTGELFF
TRBJ2-7 | - | TRBV6-5 | - | TGTGCCAGCACCGGGTCCCACGAGCAGTACTTC | CASTGSHEQYF
TRBJ1-2 | TRBD1 | TRBV19 | - | TGTGCCAGTAGGGACAGGGACCTACCGAACTATGGCTACACCTTC | CASRDRDLPNYGYTF
TRBJ1-5 | - | TRBV15 | - | TGTGCCACCAGCTGGACAGAAAATCAGCCCCAGCATTTT | CATSWTENQPQHF
TRBJ2-1 | TRBD2 | TRBV7-6 | few | TGTGCCAGCGTCGAGGTAGCGGGGCCCTACAATGAGCAGTTCTTC | CASVEVAGPYNEQFF
TRBJ2-1 | TRBD1 | TRBV7-7 | - | TGTGCCAGCAGCTTACGGACAGGGAACCCCGATGATGAGCAGTTCTTC | CASSLRTGNPDDEQFF
TRBJ1-3 | - | TRBV5-1 | - | TGCGCCAGCAGCTTGGGACAGAGCTCTGGAAACACCATATATTTT | CASSLGQSSGNTIYF
TRBJ2-7 | - | TRBV29-1 | - | TGCAGCGTTGAGACTAGTAAGGACTACGAGCAGTACTTC | CSVETSKDYEQYF
TRBJ2-7 | TRBD2 | TRBV3-1/TRBV3-2 | few | TGTGCCAGCAGCCAGGCTAGCGGGGGCTTGAAATCCTACGAGCAGTACTTC | CASSQASGGLKSYEQYF
TRBJ2-7 | - | TRBV7-2 | - | TGTGCCAGCAGCTTATCTGGGGGCGAATACTACGAGCAGTACTTC | CASSLSGGEYYEQYF
TRBJ1-1 | - | TRBV10-2 | once | TGCGCCAGCGGGGCAGGGGCGATCACTGAAGCTTTCTTT | CASGAGAITEAFF
TRBJ2-6 | - | TRBV9 | - | TGTGCCAGCAGCGTAGCTACGGGGACAGGGGCCAACGTCCTGACTTTC | CASSVATGTGANVLTF
TRBJ1-2 | TRBD1 | TRBV30 | - | TGTGCCTGTTCCGGGACAGGGGAAAGCAACTATGGCTACACCTTC | CACSGTGESNYGYTF
TRBJ1-2 | - | TRBV27 | - | TGTGCCAGCAGATCGGGGGTAGGCTATGGCTACACCTTC | CASRSGVGYGYTF
TRBJ2-3 | - | TRBV5-6 | - | TGTGCCAGCAGCTGGACAGGGCGGGGGGATACGCAGTATTTT | CASSWTGRGDTQYF
TRBJ1-1 | - | TRBV28 | - | TGTGCCAGCAGTTCGGAGACTTGGAACACTGAAGCTTTCTTT | CASSSETWNTEAFF
TRBJ2-5 | TRBD1 | TRBV6-1 | once | TGTGCCAGCAGTGCGGGACAGGGAGCGGGGTCGGAGACCCAGTACTTC | CASSAGQGAGSETQYF
TRBJ2-5 | TRBD1 | TRBV7-2 | - | TGTGCCAGCAGCTCGACAGACAGGGGAGGAAAGACCCAGTACTTC | CASSSTDRGGKTQYF
TRBJ1-1 | - | TRBV7-6 | - | TGTGCCAGCAGCGGGCAGGTGAAAGCTTTCTTT | CASSGQVKAFF
TRBJ2-2 | TRBD1 | TRBV5-4 | - | TGTGCCAGCAGCTTGGATAGGGGGCGAACCGGGGAGCTGTTTTTT | CASSLDRGRTGELFF
TRBJ1-6 | TRBD1 | TRBV28 | - | TGTGCCAGCAGGGCGCCACAGGGGGCGTATTCACCCCTCCACTTT | CASRAPQGAYSPLHF
TRBJ1-5 | - | TRBV28 | - | TGTGCCAGCAGTTTACGGCGGAACGGTCCCCAGCATTTT | CASSLRRNGPQHF
TRBJ1-5 | - | TRBV28 | - | TGTGCCAGCAGCCGCAGCGGGGCGGGTAATCAGCCCCAGCATTTT | CASSRSGAGNQPQHF
TRBJ1-6 | - | TRBV28 | - | TGTGCCAGCAGGCGACTGGTTTATAATTCACCCCTCCACTTT | CASRRLVYNSPLHF
TRBJ1-2 | - | TRBV12-3/TRBV12-4 | - | TGTGCCAGCAGTTCTCCCGGGTCAAACGGCTACACCTTC | CASSSPGSNGYTF
TRBJ1-3 | - | TRBV5-1 | - | TGCGCCAGCAGCCTGACACATTCTGGAAACACCATATATTTT | CASSLTHSGNTIYF
TRBJ1-1 | - | TRBV12-3/TRBV12-4 | - | TGTGCCAGCAGTTTTTCGGTTAACACTGAAGCTTTCTTT | CASSFSVNTEAFF